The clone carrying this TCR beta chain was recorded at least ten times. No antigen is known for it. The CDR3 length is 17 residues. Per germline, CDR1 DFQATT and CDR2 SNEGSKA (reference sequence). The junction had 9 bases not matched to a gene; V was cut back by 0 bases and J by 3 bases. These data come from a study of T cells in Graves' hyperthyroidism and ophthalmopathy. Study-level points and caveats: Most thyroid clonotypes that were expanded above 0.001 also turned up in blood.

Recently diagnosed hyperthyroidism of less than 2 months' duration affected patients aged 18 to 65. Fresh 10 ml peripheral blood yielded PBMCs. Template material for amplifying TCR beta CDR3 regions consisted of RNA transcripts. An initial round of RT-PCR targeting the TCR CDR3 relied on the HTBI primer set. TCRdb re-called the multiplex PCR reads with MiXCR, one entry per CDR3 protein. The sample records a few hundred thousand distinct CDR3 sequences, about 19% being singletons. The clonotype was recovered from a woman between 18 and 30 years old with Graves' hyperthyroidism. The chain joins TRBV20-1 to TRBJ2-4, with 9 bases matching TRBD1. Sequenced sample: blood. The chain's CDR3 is CSARERYRGLVKNIQYF. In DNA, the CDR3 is TGCAGTGCTAGAGAAAGATACAGGGGGCTAGTCAAAAACATTCAGTACTTC.